These 2 T cell receptor beta chains share one sample of origin, sequenced in a study of STAT5B mutations in CD4+ large granular lymphocyte leukemia. The table came from immunoSEQ multiplex PCR; TCRdb's copy has only in-frame clones and leaves some out. The repertoire holds about 25,000 clones, with 74% as singletons. Sequenced input: CD4+ T cells from blood buffy coats. The receptors shown here come from a human donor in good health.

The rearrangement joins TRBV4-3 to TRBJ2-3; a possible D gene is TRBD2 (6 bases). The CDR3 length is 16 residues. The ends were cut back, 5 bases at V and 2 bases at J, with 17 bases in the middle. Germline V gives CDR1 LGHNA, CDR2 YSLEER. CDR3 amino acids: CASSGEWGGITDTQYF. CDR3 sequence (DNA): TGCGCCAGCAGCGGAGAGTGGGGCGGGATCACAGATACGCAGTATTTT.

V and J are TRBV7-9 and TRBJ2-7, with 10 bases aligning to TRBD2. CDR1 and CDR2 (germline): SEHNR, FQNEAQ (reference sequence). The V segment lost 3 bases and the J segment 6 bases; nucleotides outside the gene matches: 14. The CDR3 covers 17 residues. The CDR3 DNA reads TGTGCCAGCAGCTTTCGAGGGGCGCTAGCGGGAGTCCGCGAGCAGTACTTC. It encodes CASSFRGALAGVREQYF. Complete variable domain (other parts from reference TRBV7-9 and TRBJ2-7): DTGVSQNPRHKITKRGQNVTFRCDPISEHNRLYWYRQTLGQGPEFLTYFQNEAQLEKSRLLSDRFSAERPKGSFSTLEIQRTEQGDSAMYLCASSFRGALAGVREQYFGPGTRLTVT.